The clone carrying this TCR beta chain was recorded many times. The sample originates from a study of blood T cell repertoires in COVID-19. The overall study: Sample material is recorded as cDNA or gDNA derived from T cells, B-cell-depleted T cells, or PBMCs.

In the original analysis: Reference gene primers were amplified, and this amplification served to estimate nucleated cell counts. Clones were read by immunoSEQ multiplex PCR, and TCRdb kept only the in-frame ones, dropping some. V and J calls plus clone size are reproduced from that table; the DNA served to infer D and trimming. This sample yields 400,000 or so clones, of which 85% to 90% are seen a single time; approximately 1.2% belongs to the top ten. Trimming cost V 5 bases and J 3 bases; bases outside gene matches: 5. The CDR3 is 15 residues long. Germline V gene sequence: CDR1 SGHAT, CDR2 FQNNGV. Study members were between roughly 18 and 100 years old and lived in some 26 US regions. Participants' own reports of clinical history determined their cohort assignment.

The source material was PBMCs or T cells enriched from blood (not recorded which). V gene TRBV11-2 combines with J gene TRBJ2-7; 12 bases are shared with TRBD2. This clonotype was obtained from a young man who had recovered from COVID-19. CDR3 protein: CASSPRTSGIYEQYF. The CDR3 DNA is TGTGCCAGCAGCCCCCGGACTAGCGGGATCTACGAGCAGTACTTC.